This T cell receptor (beta chain) came from a study of blood T cell repertoires in COVID-19. Study details: The study drew acute and convalescent COVID-19 samples from the United States, Italy and Spain. PBMCs, B-cell-depleted T cells, or T cells provided the cDNA or gDNA that made up the material.

The CDR3 covers 15 residues. Germline V CDR1 and CDR2: SGHKS, YYEKEE (reference sequence). The V gene end was trimmed by 2 bases and the J gene end by 5 bases; junction bases not matched to a gene: 7. Per the original data handling: Amplification of reference gene primers was used by the study to estimate nucleated cell counts. TCRdb's copy holds only in-frame clones and misses some; the assay was immunoSEQ multiplex PCR. The D gene and trimming were derived from the DNA, and the V and J assignments and clone size from that table. The table records about 69,000 clones, 75% to 90% of them present only once.

The chain employs TRBV5-5 and TRBJ2-1; 7 bases are shared with TRBD1. The sequence was collected from a woman between 45 and 65 years old with active COVID-19. Sequenced sample: peripheral blood. The CDR3 spells CASSFRPGTDNEQFF. The CDR3 region has the DNA TGTGCCAGCAGCTTCCGGCCCGGGACAGACAATGAGCAGTTCTTC.